A single sample gave rise to the 14 T cell receptor beta chains below, sequenced in a study of cytomegalovirus exposure and HLA in healthy donors. Primers: 60 Vbeta forward and 13 Jbeta reverse. Method: immunoSEQ multiplex PCR; TCRdb's copy keeps in-frame clones and lacks some. The data contain about 170,000 clones, under 80% of them singletons. The sequenced sample was PBMCs. The receptors were sampled from a female donor in good health and CMV-seronegative.

The chain has TRBV19 and TRBJ2-1; no clear D. Trimming took off 5 bases at V and 0 bases at J, with 11 bases between the two ends. This CDR3 is 15 amino acids long. Germline V gene sequence: CDR1 LNHDA, CDR2 SQIVND (reference sequence). DNA for the CDR3: TGTGCCAGTAGTCAGACTGAATCCTCCTACAATGAGCAGTTCTTC. This gives the protein CASSQTESSYNEQFF.

This clone appeared a few times. J is TRBJ2-1 and V is TRBV7-9, with TRBD1 matching over 8 bases. J gave up 9 bases and V 1 base, and 5 bases lay outside the gene matches. The V gene's germline CDR1 is SEHNR and CDR2 FQNEAQ (reference sequence). The CDR3 is 14 amino acids. The CDR3 DNA reads TGTGCCAGCAGCTTAGAAGGACAGGGCCCTGAGCAGTTCTTC. This codes for CASSLEGQGPEQFF.

The gene calls are TRBV9 and TRBJ2-1; D is possibly TRBD2 (5 bases). The ends were cut back, 4 bases at V and 3 bases at J, with 14 bases in the middle. The CDR3 is made up of 15 amino acids. Germline V gene lookup returns CDR1 SGDLS and CDR2 YYNGEE. CDR3 region: CASSTDSAHYNEQFF. The CDR3 bases are TGTGCCAGCAGCACGGACTCCGCCCACTACAATGAGCAGTTCTTC.

J is TRBJ2-5 and V is TRBV10-3; D unclear. From germline, CDR1 is ENHRY and CDR2 SYGVKD. CDR3 length: 11 residues. V was pared by 8 bases and J by 2 bases, with 6 bases between. The CDR3 nucleotides read TGTGCCATCGGCGGTCAAGAGACCCAGTACTTC. It translates to CAIGGQETQYF.

V and J are TRBV5-1 and TRBJ2-1; D is perhaps TRBD2 (5 bases). Trimming took 7 bases from V and 4 from J, leaving 18 bases between them. Germline V gene lookup returns CDR1 SGHRS and CDR2 YFSETQ. The CDR3 covers 15 residues. The CDR3 DNA reads as TGCGCCAGCTTGGTGGGCAGCGGAGGTTACAATGAGCAGTTCTTC. Translated, it gives CASLVGSGGYNEQFF.

This clone was counted once. The chain links TRBV28 to TRBJ1-5, with D tentatively TRBD1 (6 bases). Germline V CDR1 and CDR2: MDHEN, SYDVKM. The CDR3 runs 17 residues. The V and J ends lost 5 bases and 4 bases respectively, with 21 bases between them. CDR3 loop: CASSPLRTVTHNQPQHF. The CDR3 coding sequence is TGTGCCAGCAGTCCTCTTCGGACAGTTACCCATAATCAGCCCCAGCATTTT.

The chain recombines TRBV4-1 with TRBJ1-5, with D maybe TRBD1 (6 bases). Between the trimmed V and J ends, which lost 1 base and 0 bases, there was a span of 10 bases. Germline loops: CDR1 MGHRA, CDR2 YSYEKL. This CDR3 spans 16 amino acids. As DNA, the CDR3 is TGCGCCAGCAGCCAAGTATCAGGGGATAGCAATCAGCCCCAGCATTTT. It encodes CASSQVSGDSNQPQHF.

The gene calls are TRBV7-2 and TRBJ2-7; D might be TRBD1 (5 bases). V was clipped by 5 bases and J by 3 bases, with 14 bases between them. Germline CDR1 SGHTA, CDR2 FQGNSA. The CDR3 has 14 amino acids. The CDR3 reads CASSLGAQGYEQYF. The CDR3 DNA reads TGTGCCAGCAGCCTAGGGGCGCAGGGCTACGAGCAGTACTTC.

The V and J genes are TRBV21-1 and TRBJ2-5; no DNA check was done on the table's D call, TRBD2. TRBV21-1 is given as a pseudogene. This CDR3 contains 12 residues. In DNA, the CDR3 is TGTGCCAGCAGAGGGAGCCAAGAGACCCAGTACTTC. Translation gives CASRGSQETQYF.

The chain is built from TRBV30 and TRBJ2-5; 7 bases are shared with TRBD2. Germline trimming cut 6 bases from V and 4 bases from J; bases unmatched to any gene: 14. Per the germline V gene, CDR1 is GTSNPN and CDR2 is SVGIG (reference sequence). This CDR3 has 15 residues. The chain's CDR3 is CACSRLGTGGETQYF. CDR3 DNA sequence: TGTGCCTGCTCACGACTAGGGACGGGAGGAGAGACCCAGTACTTC.

The V call is TRBV9, the J call TRBJ1-1, with D perhaps TRBD1 (6 bases). V shed 4 bases and J shed 8 bases, with 15 bases lying between them. Germline V gene data show CDR1 as SGDLS and CDR2 as YYNGEE. The CDR3 is made up of 13 amino acids. As DNA, the CDR3 is TGTGCCAGCAGCCTAATACAGGGAGGGGAAGCTTTCTTT. Its protein is CASSLIQGGEAFF.

The chain links TRBV6-1 to TRBJ1-5; 7 bases are shared with TRBD1. This CDR3 spans 15 amino acids. Trimming took 7 bases from V and 3 from J; bases not matched to a gene: 9. The germline V gene has CDR1 MNHNS and CDR2 SASEGT. CDR3 protein: CASKAGTDYNQPQHF. As DNA, the CDR3 is TGTGCCAGCAAAGCCGGGACAGACTACAATCAGCCCCAGCATTTT.

The gene calls are TRBV27 and TRBJ2-6, with a weak D call TRBD1 (6 bases). Per the germline V gene, CDR1 is MNHEY and CDR2 is SMNVEV (reference sequence). This CDR3 has 17 amino acids. V was cut by 6 bases and J by 0 bases, with 15 bases left in between. The CDR3 loop is CASSSGQYFSGANVLTF. The CDR3 DNA sequence: TGTGCCAGCAGCTCTGGACAGTACTTCTCTGGGGCCAACGTCCTGACTTTC.

V gene TRBV19 combines with J gene TRBJ2-7; 8 nucleotides line up with TRBD1. Trimming removed 4 bases from V and 2 bases from J; junction bases left unmatched: 4. Per germline, CDR1 LNHDA and CDR2 SQIVND (reference sequence). The CDR3 has 14 amino acids. CDR3 nucleotides: TGTGCCAGTAGTAACGGACAGGGCCCCTACGAGCAGTACTTC. Amino acid sequence: CASSNGQGPYEQYF.